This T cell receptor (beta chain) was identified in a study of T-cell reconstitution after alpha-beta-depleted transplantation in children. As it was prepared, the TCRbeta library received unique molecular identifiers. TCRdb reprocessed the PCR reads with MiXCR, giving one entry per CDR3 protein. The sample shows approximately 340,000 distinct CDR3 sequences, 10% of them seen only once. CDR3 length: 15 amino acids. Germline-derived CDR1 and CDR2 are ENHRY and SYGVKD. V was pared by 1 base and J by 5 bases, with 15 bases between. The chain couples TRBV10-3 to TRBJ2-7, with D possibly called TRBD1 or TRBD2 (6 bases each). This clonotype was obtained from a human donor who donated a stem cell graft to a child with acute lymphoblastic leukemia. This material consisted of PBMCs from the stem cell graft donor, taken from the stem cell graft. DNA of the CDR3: TGTGCCATCAGTGAGTTGGAGGGGGGTTTTGACGAGCAGTACTTC. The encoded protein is CAISELEGGFDEQYF.